The 13 T cell receptor beta chains presented below share a single source sample, sequenced in a study of cytomegalovirus exposure and HLA in healthy donors. A multiplex PCR was run with 60 Vbeta primers and 13 Jbeta primers. Clones were sequenced by immunoSEQ multiplex PCR, and TCRdb holds only the in-frame ones, with some missing. The table lists 150,000 or so clones, around 72% of them singletons. Sequences were obtained from PBMCs. The receptors were sampled from a man younger than 35 in good health and CMV-seropositive.

The chain recombines TRBV6-6 with TRBJ2-2; D might be TRBD2 (6 bases). The germline V gene encodes CDR1 MNHNY and CDR2 SVGAGI (reference sequence). CDR3 length equals 14 residues. V was clipped by 7 bases and J by 6 bases, with 15 bases between them. CDR3 amino acids: CASTARDSAGELFF. The CDR3 DNA is TGTGCCAGCACCGCCCGGGACTCCGCCGGGGAGCTGTTTTTT.

This clone was detected only a few times. The chain employs TRBV5-1 and TRBJ1-3, with D tentatively TRBD1 (6 bases). The CDR3 consists of 14 residues. Germline CDR1 is SGHRS and CDR2 is YFSETQ. Trimming took off 0 bases at V and 4 bases at J, with 8 bases between the two ends. CDR3 region: CASSLGTAGNTIYF. DNA of the CDR3: TGCGCCAGCAGCTTGGGGACAGCAGGAAACACCATATATTTT.

The CDR3 is CAISEAIDHNYGYTF. The CDR3 nucleotides read TGTGCCATCAGTGAGGCGATAGATCATAACTATGGCTACACCTTC. The chain employs TRBV10-3 and TRBJ1-2; unclear D gene. With 2 bases removed from V and 1 base from J, the gap between germline ends came to 11 bases. Germline V CDR1 and CDR2: ENHRY, SYGVKD. The CDR3 consists of 15 residues.

The chain has TRBV7-9 and TRBJ2-1, with a possible D match to TRBD1 (6 bases). Germline CDR1 and CDR2: SEHNR and FQNEAQ (reference sequence). The CDR3 is 15 residues long. V shed 3 bases and J shed 0 bases, with 9 bases lying between them. The CDR3, as DNA: TGTGCCAGCAGCTTCGACAGGAGCTCCTACAATGAGCAGTTCTTC. This gives the protein CASSFDRSSYNEQFF.

Here the CDR3 DNA reads TGTGCCAGCAGCTCGGGGGTACGCACAGATACGCAGTATTTT. Translation gives CASSSGVRTDTQYF. This rearrangement joins TRBV5-4 to TRBJ2-3, with a weak D call TRBD2 (6 bases). The V end was cut by 3 bases, the J end by 1 base, with 9 bases between. This CDR3 region has 14 residues. Germline loops: CDR1 SGHNT, CDR2 YYREEE (reference sequence).

The chain has TRBV5-4 and TRBJ1-1; maybe TRBD1 (5 bases). This CDR3 comprises 13 residues. V was trimmed by 4 bases and J by 1 base, leaving 8 bases between them. The germline gives CDR1 SGHNT, CDR2 YYREEE (reference sequence). The CDR3: CASSGGSNTEAFF. DNA for the CDR3: TGTGCCAGCAGCGGGGGGTCGAACACTGAAGCTTTCTTT.

J is TRBJ2-7 and V is TRBV4-1; D is undetermined. Trimming pared 3 bases from V and 5 bases from J, leaving 8 bases between. The CDR3 sequence is 12 residues long. Germline lookup yields CDR1 MGHRA and CDR2 YSYEKL. CDR3 loop: CASSQKRNEQYF. The CDR3 region has the DNA TGCGCCAGCAGCCAGAAGAGGAACGAGCAGTACTTC.

A few counts support this clone. This chain connects TRBV7-3 to TRBJ2-2; the D is unclear. This CDR3 comprises 16 residues. Trimming left V 5 bases short and J 1 base short, with 14 bases between. Germline V gene data show CDR1 as SGHTA and CDR2 as FQGTGA. The CDR3 DNA is TGTGCCAGCAGCCCGGGTCAACTAATGAACACCGGGGAGCTGTTTTTT. Translating gives CASSPGQLMNTGELFF.

The V and J genes are TRBV11-2 and TRBJ1-1, with D tentatively TRBD1 (5 bases). In germline, CDR1 is SGHAT, CDR2 FQNNGV. V shed 1 base and J shed 5 bases, with 17 bases lying between them. The CDR3 contains 16 residues. The CDR3 DNA reads as TGTGCCAGCAGCTTAGCTCCGGGGGGTGTGGGAACTGAAGCTTTCTTT. This codes for CASSLAPGGVGTEAFF. The entire variable domain, with the rest obtained from reference TRBV11-2 and TRBJ1-1, is as follows: EAGVAQSPRYKIIEKRQSVAFWCNPISGHATLYWYQQILGQGPKLLIQFQNNGVVDDSQLPKDRFSAERLKGVDSTLKIQPAKLEDSAVYLCASSLAPGGVGTEAFFGQGTRLTVV.

The table lists this clone with a few counts. The genes are TRBV7-9 and TRBJ2-7, with 12 positions matching TRBD1. The V gene's germline CDR1 is SEHNR and CDR2 FQNEAQ (reference sequence). The CDR3 loop spans 15 amino acids. J was trimmed by 3 bases and V by 5 bases; bases with no gene match: 5. The CDR3 bases are TGTGCCAGCAGCCACCGGGACAGGGGGCACTACGAGCAGTACTTC. Its protein product is CASSHRDRGHYEQYF.

This clone appeared a few times. The chain is built from TRBV5-6 and TRBJ2-7; 8 bases fit TRBD1. This CDR3 has 15 residues. Germline values: CDR1 SGHDT, CDR2 YYEEEE. J lost 0 bases, V lost 1 base, and 3 bases had no gene match. The CDR3 reads CASSLYGTGSYEQYF. The CDR3 nucleotides are TGTGCCAGCAGCTTGTATGGGACAGGCTCCTACGAGCAGTACTTC.

The chain has TRBV7-2 and TRBJ1-1, with D perhaps TRBD1 (5 bases). This CDR3 is 14 amino acids long. V gave up 4 bases and J gave up 4 bases, with 13 bases separating them. Germline CDR1 SGHTA, CDR2 FQGNSA. This CDR3 reads CASSSNGGSTEAFF. The CDR3 DNA reads as TGTGCCAGCAGCTCTAACGGGGGGAGCACTGAAGCTTTCTTT.

The J gene is TRBJ1-3, the V gene TRBV28; D gene uncertain. Trimming removed 3 bases at V and 4 bases at J, with 10 bases between. Germline assignment: CDR1 MDHEN and CDR2 SYDVKM. CDR3 length equals 14 residues. This chain's CDR3 is CASSFGRGGNTIYF. The CDR3 nucleotides are TGTGCCAGCAGTTTCGGCAGAGGGGGAAACACCATATATTTT.